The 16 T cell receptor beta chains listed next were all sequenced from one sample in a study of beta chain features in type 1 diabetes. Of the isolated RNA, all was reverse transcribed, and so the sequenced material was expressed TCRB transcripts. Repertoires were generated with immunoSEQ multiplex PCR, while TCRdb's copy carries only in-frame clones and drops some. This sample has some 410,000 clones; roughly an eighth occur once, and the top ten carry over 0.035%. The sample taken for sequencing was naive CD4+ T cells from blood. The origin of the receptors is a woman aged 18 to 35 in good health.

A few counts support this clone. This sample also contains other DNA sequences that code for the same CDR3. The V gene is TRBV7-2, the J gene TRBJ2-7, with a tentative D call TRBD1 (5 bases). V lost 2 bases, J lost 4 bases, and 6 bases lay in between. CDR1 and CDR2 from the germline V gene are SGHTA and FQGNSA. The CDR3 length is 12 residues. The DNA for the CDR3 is TGTGCCAGCAGCTTACAGGGTTACGAGCAGTACTTC. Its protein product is CASSLQGYEQYF.

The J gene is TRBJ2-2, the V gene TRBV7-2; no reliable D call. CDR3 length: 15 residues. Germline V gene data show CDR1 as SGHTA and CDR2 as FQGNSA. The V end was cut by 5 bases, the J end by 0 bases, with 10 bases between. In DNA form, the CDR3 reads TGTGCCAGCAGCATACGGCCCCCGAACACCGGGGAGCTGTTTTTT. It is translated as CASSIRPPNTGELFF.

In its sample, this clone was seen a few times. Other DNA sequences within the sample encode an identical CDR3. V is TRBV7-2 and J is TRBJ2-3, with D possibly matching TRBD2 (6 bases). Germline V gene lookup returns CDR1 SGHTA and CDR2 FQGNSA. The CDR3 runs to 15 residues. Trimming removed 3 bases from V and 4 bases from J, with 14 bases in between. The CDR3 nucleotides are TGTGCCAGCAGCTTGCGCTCTTCGGGGGCAGATACGCAGTATTTT. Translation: CASSLRSSGADTQYF.

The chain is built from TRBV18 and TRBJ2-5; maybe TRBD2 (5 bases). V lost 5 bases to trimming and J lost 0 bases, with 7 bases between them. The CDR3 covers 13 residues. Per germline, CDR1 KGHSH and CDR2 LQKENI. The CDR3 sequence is CASSVRDQETQYF. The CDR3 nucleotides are TGTGCCAGCTCAGTGCGGGACCAAGAGACCCAGTACTTC.

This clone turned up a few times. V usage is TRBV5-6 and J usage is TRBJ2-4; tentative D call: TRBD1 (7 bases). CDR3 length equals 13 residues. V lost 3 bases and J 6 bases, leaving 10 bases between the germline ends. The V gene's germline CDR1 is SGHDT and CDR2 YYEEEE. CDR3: CASSWGDRNIQYF. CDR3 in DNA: TGTGCCAGCAGCTGGGGGGACAGAAACATTCAGTACTTC.

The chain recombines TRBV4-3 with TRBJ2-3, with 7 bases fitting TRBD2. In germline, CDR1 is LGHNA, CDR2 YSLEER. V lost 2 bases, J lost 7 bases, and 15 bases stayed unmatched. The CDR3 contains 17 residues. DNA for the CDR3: TGCGCCAGCAGCCAACTAACATCTTGGGGGACTATTCATACGCAGTATTTT. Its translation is CASSQLTSWGTIHTQYF.

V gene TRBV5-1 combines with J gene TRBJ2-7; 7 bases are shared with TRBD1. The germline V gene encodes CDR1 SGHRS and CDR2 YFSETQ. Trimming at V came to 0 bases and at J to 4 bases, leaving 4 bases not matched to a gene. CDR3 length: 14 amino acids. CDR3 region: CASSLGGTAYEQYF. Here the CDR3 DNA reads TGCGCCAGCAGCTTGGGAGGGACAGCTTACGAGCAGTACTTC. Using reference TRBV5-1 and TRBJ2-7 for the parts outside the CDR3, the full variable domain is KAGVTQTPRYLIKTRGQQVTLSCSPISGHRSVSWYQQTPGQGLQFLFEYFSETQRNKGNFPGRFSGRQFSNSRSEMNVSTLELGDSALYLCASSLGGTAYEQYFGPGTRLTVT.

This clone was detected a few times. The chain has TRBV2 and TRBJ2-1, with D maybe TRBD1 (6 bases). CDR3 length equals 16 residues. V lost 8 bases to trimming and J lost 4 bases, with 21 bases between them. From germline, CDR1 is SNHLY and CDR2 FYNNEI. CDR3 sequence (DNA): TGTGCCAGCGGTGCGTCCTCGACAGGAAGGTACAATGAGCAGTTCTTC. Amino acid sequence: CASGASSTGRYNEQFF.

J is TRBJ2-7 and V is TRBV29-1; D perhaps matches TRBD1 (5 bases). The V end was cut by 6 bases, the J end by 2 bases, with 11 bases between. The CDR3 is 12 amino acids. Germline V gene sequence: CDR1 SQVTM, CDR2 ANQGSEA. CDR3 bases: TGCAGCGTGTTGACAGCAACCTACGAGCAGTACTTC. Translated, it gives CSVLTATYEQYF.

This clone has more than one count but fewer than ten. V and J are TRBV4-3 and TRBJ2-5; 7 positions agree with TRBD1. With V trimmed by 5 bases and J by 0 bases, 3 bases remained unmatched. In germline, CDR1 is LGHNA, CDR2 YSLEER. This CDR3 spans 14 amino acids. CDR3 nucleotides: TGCGCCAGCAGCGAACAGGGGTACCAAGAGACCCAGTACTTC. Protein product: CASSEQGYQETQYF.

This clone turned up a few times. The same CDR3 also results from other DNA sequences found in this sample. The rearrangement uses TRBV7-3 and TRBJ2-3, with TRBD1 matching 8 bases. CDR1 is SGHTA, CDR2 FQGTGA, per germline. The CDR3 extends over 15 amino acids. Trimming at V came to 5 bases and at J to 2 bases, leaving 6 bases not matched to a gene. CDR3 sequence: CASSLGQGTTDTQYF. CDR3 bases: TGTGCCAGCAGCCTCGGACAGGGTACCACAGATACGCAGTATTTT.

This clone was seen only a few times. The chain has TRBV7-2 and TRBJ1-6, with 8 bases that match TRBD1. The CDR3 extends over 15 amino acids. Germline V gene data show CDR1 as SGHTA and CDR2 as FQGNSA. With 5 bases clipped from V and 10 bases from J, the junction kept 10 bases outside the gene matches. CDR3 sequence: CASSSPSAGGSPLHF. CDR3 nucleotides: TGTGCCAGCAGCAGTCCTTCGGCAGGGGGCTCACCCCTCCACTTT. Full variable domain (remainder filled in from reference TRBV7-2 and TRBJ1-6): GAGVSQSPSNKVTEKGKDVELRCDPISGHTALYWYRQSLGQGLEFLIYFQGNSAPDKSGLPSDRFSAERTGGSVSTLTIQRTQQEDSAVYLCASSSPSAGGSPLHFGNGTRLTVT.

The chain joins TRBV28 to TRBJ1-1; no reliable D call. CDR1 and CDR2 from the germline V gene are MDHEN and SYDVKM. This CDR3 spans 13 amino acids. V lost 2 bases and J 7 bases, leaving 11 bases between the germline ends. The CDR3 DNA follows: TGTGCCAGCAGTTTAGGAGGTACTAATGAAGCTTTCTTT. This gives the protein CASSLGGTNEAFF.

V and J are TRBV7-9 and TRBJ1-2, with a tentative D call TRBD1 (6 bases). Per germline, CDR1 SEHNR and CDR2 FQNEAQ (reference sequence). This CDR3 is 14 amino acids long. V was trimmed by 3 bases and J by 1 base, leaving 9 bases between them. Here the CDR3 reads CASSFAGVNYGYTF. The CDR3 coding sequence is TGTGCCAGCAGCTTCGCAGGGGTTAACTATGGCTACACCTTC.

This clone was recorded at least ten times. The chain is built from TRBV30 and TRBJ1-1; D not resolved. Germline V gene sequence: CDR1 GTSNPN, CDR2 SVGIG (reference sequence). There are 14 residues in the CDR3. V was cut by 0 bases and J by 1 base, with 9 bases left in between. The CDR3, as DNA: TGTGCCTGGAGTGTAGGGCTGTCGAACACTGAAGCTTTCTTT. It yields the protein CAWSVGLSNTEAFF.

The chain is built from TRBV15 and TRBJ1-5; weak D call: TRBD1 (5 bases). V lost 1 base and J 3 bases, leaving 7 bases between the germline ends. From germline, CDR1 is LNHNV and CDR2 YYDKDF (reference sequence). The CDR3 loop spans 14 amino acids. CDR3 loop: CATSRGQINQPQHF. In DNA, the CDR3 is TGTGCCACCAGCAGAGGACAGATCAATCAGCCCCAGCATTTT.